These 6 T cell receptor beta chains were sequenced from one sample in a study of OX40 agonist ivuxolimab in advanced cancers. TCRdb keeps only in-frame clones here, not all; method: immunoSEQ multiplex PCR. The data show tens of thousands of clones, with about nine tenths seen just once and about 0.57% held by the top ten. Here the sequenced sample was CD4+ or CD8+ T cells sorted from blood, taken in a trial of the OX40 agonist ivuxolimab. All receptors come from an adult with an advanced solid tumor such as melanoma, head and neck, liver or kidney cancer.

The chain employs TRBV19 and TRBJ1-1, with 7 positions matching TRBD1. There are 13 residues in the CDR3. Per germline, CDR1 LNHDA and CDR2 SQIVND (reference sequence). V dropped 7 bases and J dropped 4; count of bases not matched to a gene: 6. The CDR3 protein is CASTTQGGTEAFF. CDR3 in DNA: TGTGCCAGTACCACTCAGGGGGGCACTGAAGCTTTCTTT. Based on the CDR3 plus reference TRBV19 and TRBJ1-1, the full variable domain is DGGITQSPKYLFRKEGQNVTLSCEQNLNHDAMYWYRQDPGQGLRLIYYSQIVNDFQKGDIAEGYSVSREKKESFPLTVTSAQKNPTAFYLCASTTQGGTEAFFGQGTRLTVV.

The chain combines TRBV14 with TRBJ2-2; 7 positions agree with TRBD2. V was clipped by 4 bases and J by 1 base; unmatched bases: 6. There are 16 residues in the CDR3. Germline values: CDR1 SGHDN, CDR2 FVKESK. The CDR3 bases are TGTGCCAGCAGCCGAGTTAGCGGGCGGAACACCGGGGAGCTGTTTTTT. Protein product: CASSRVSGRNTGELFF.

The gene calls are TRBV19 and TRBJ2-7; possibly TRBD1 or TRBD2 for D (6 bases each). This CDR3 spans 14 amino acids. V lost 2 bases and J 5 bases, leaving 13 bases between the germline ends. Germline values: CDR1 LNHDA, CDR2 SQIVND (reference sequence). The CDR3 nucleotides read TGTGCCAGTAGTATAAGGGGGGCCCGAAACGAGCAGTACTTC. Its protein is CASSIRGARNEQYF.

This clone came up a few times. This rearrangement joins TRBV30 to TRBJ1-2, with 9 positions matching TRBD1. J gave up 2 bases and V 3 bases, and 4 bases lay outside the gene matches. The CDR3 runs 14 residues. Germline CDR1 GTSNPN, CDR2 SVGIG (reference sequence). The CDR3 protein is CAWRDRGGNYGYTF. In DNA form, the CDR3 reads TGTGCCTGGAGGGACAGGGGAGGAAACTATGGCTACACCTTC.

The CDR3 spells CASRRETQYF. In nucleotides, the CDR3 is TGTGCCAGCAGGAGGGAGACCCAGTACTTC. The V and J genes are TRBV2 and TRBJ2-5; unclear D gene. Germline V gene sequence: CDR1 SNHLY, CDR2 FYNNEI. The CDR3 is made up of 10 amino acids. V dropped 6 bases and J dropped 5 bases, with 4 bases sitting between them.

The rearrangement uses TRBV11-2 and TRBJ1-2; 7 bases align to TRBD1. The CDR3 loop spans 13 amino acids. Trimming removed 1 base from V and 5 bases from J; junction bases left unmatched: 1. CDR1 is SGHAT and CDR2 is FQNNGV in the germline V gene. CDR3 sequence: CASSLVQGYGYTF. As DNA, the CDR3 is TGTGCCAGCAGCTTAGTACAGGGGTATGGCTACACCTTC. The entire variable domain, with the rest obtained from reference TRBV11-2 and TRBJ1-2, is as follows: EAGVAQSPRYKIIEKRQSVAFWCNPISGHATLYWYQQILGQGPKLLIQFQNNGVVDDSQLPKDRFSAERLKGVDSTLKIQPAKLEDSAVYLCASSLVQGYGYTFGSGTRLTVV.